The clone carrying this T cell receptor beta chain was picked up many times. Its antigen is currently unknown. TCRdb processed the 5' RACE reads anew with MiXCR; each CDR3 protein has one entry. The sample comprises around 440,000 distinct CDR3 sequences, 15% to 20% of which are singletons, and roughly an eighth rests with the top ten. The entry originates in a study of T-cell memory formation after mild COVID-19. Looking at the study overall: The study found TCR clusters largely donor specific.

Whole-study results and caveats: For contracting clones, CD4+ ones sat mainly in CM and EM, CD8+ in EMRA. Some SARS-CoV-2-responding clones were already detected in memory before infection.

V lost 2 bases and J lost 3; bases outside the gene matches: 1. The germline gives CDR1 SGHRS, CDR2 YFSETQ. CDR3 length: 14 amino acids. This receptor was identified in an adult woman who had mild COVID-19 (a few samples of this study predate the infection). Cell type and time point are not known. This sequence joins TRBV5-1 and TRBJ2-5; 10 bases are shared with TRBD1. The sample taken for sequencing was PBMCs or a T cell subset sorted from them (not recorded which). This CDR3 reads CASSFGTGEETQYF. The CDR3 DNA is TGCGCCAGCAGCTTTGGGACAGGGGAAGAGACCCAGTACTTC.